The 15 T cell receptor beta chains reported below all come from one sample, sequenced in a study of shared clonotypes between healthy human individuals. Data came from immunoSEQ multiplex PCR; TCRdb stores just in-frame clones and leaves some out. The sample has some 900,000 clones, 76% seen once. Sequenced sample: memory CD4+ T cells sorted from blood. The subset was: CD45RA-negative fraction. Receptors originate from a man in his late teens or twenties in good health.

V usage is TRBV6-1 and J usage is TRBJ2-5; D is unclear. The CDR3 is 13 amino acids. V lost 6 bases to trimming and J lost 2 bases, with 10 bases between them. Germline V CDR1 and CDR2: MNHNS, SASEGT. The DNA of the CDR3 is TGTGCCAGCAGGAAATTCTCTCAAGAGACCCAGTACTTC. Encoded protein: CASRKFSQETQYF.

The chain couples TRBV7-2 to TRBJ2-1, with 8 nucleotides matching TRBD2. V lost 1 base and J lost 8; bases outside the gene matches: 7. Germline V gene lookup returns CDR1 SGHTA and CDR2 FQGNSA. The CDR3 is made up of 15 amino acids. The CDR3 sequence: CASSLEAGGGYEQFF. CDR3 DNA sequence: TGTGCCAGCAGCTTAGAGGCGGGGGGTGGTTATGAGCAGTTCTTC.

A single count supports this clone. The V call is TRBV2, the J call TRBJ2-1; D tentatively fits TRBD1 or TRBD2 (5 bases each). The germline V and J ends were trimmed by 8 bases and 4 bases, with 12 bases remaining between them. The CDR3 has 13 residues. CDR1 is SNHLY and CDR2 is FYNNEI in the germline V gene. This chain's CDR3 is CASEGNLYNEQFF. The CDR3 DNA reads as TGTGCCAGCGAGGGGAACCTATACAATGAGCAGTTCTTC.

This clone occurred a few times. The rearrangement joins TRBV5-4 to TRBJ1-2; TRBD1 aligns across 8 bases. CDR3 length: 15 amino acids. Germline V gene lookup returns CDR1 SGHNT and CDR2 YYREEE (reference sequence). Losses at the gene ends were 4 bases for V and 7 bases for J; bases not matched to a gene: 12. The CDR3 is CASSPDRGRSGGYTF. In nucleotides, the CDR3 is TGTGCCAGCAGCCCCGACAGGGGTCGTTCGGGTGGCTACACCTTC. The whole variable domain, remainder taken from reference TRBV5-4 and TRBJ1-2, is ETGVTQSPTHLIKTRGQQVTLRCSSQSGHNTVSWYQQALGQGPQFIFQYYREEENGRGNFPPRFSGLQFPNYSSELNVNALELDDSALYLCASSPDRGRSGGYTFGSGTRLTVV.

The V call is TRBV9, the J call TRBJ1-4; D is unclear. In germline, CDR1 is SGDLS, CDR2 YYNGEE. This CDR3 spans 16 amino acids. The V gene lost 4 bases and the J gene lost 0 bases, with 13 bases spanning the gap. The CDR3 sequence is CASSFRSVATNEKLFF. The CDR3 DNA sequence: TGTGCCAGCAGCTTCCGATCCGTTGCAACTAATGAAAAACTGTTTTTT. The full variable domain, its missing parts supplied by reference TRBV9 and TRBJ1-4, is DSGVTQTPKHLITATGQRVTLRCSPRSGDLSVYWYQQSLDQGLQFLIQYYNGEERAKGNILERFSAQQFPDLHSELNLSSLELGDSALYFCASSFRSVATNEKLFFGSGTQLSVL.

CDR3 DNA sequence: TGTGCCAGCAGCTCCAAACCCCTTGGGGGGGGCACGAACACCGGGGAGCTGTTTTTT. Protein product: CASSSKPLGGGTNTGELFF. V gene TRBV7-2 combines with J gene TRBJ2-2, with D possibly matching TRBD2 (7 bases). Per germline, CDR1 SGHTA and CDR2 FQGNSA. The CDR3 spans 19 residues. V dropped 4 bases and J dropped 0 bases, with 21 bases sitting between them. The whole variable domain, filled in from reference TRBV7-2 and TRBJ2-2, reads GAGVSQSPSNKVTEKGKDVELRCDPISGHTALYWYRQSLGQGLEFLIYFQGNSAPDKSGLPSDRFSAERTGGSVSTLTIQRTQQEDSAVYLCASSSKPLGGGTNTGELFFGEGSRLTVL.

The rearrangement uses TRBV18 and TRBJ2-3; TRBD1 matches at 9 bases. Germline V gene data show CDR1 as KGHSH and CDR2 as LQKENI. This CDR3 is 15 amino acids long. J lost 5 bases, V lost 6 bases, and 9 bases had no gene match. The CDR3 reads CASSGQGPPGDTQYF. The CDR3 region has the DNA TGTGCCAGCTCCGGACAGGGGCCTCCCGGAGATACGCAGTATTTT.

This chain links TRBV9 with TRBJ2-5; D assignment may be TRBD1 or TRBD2 (6 bases each). Per germline, CDR1 SGDLS and CDR2 YYNGEE. Trimming stripped 0 bases from V and 3 bases from J, with 15 bases between. The CDR3 runs 16 residues. The DNA of the CDR3 is TGTGCCAGCAGCGTAGGGGGGGCCAACGTTAAAGAGACCCAGTACTTC. It translates to CASSVGGANVKETQYF.

The V call is TRBV2, the J call TRBJ2-2, with 9 positions matching TRBD2. V was pared by 7 bases and J by 5 bases, with 2 bases of the junction left unmatched. The CDR3 runs to 13 residues. Germline lookup yields CDR1 SNHLY and CDR2 FYNNEI. The DNA for the CDR3 is TGTGCCAGCAATCTAGCGGGAACCGGGGAGCTGTTTTTT. Amino acids: CASNLAGTGELFF.

The chain couples TRBV27 to TRBJ1-1; the D gene is possibly TRBD1 (5 bases). The CDR3 sequence is 15 residues long. Trimming took off 3 bases at V and 8 bases at J, with 19 bases between the two ends. Germline assignment: CDR1 MNHEY and CDR2 SMNVEV (reference sequence). Here the CDR3 reads CASSFAGYPTDEAFF. The CDR3 DNA reads as TGTGCCAGCAGTTTCGCAGGGTACCCCACTGACGAAGCTTTCTTT.

The genes are TRBV7-9 and TRBJ2-2; a possible D gene is TRBD2 (6 bases). CDR3 length: 13 amino acids. Between the trimmed V and J ends, which lost 7 bases and 2 bases, there was a span of 8 bases. CDR1 SEHNR and CDR2 FQNEAQ come from the germline V gene (reference sequence). The DNA of the CDR3 is TGTGCCAGCACGGACTATAACACCGGGGAGCTGTTTTTT. It codes for CASTDYNTGELFF.

The genes are TRBV5-1 and TRBJ1-6; no clear D. CDR1 and CDR2 (germline): SGHRS, YFSETQ. Trimming took 1 base from V and 9 from J, leaving 17 bases between them. The CDR3 sequence is 16 residues long. This chain's CDR3 is CASSLTERRRGSPLHF. The CDR3 bases are TGCGCCAGCAGCTTGACAGAAAGGCGGCGCGGTTCACCCCTCCACTTT. Supplemented by reference TRBV5-1 and TRBJ1-6, the full variable domain reads KAGVTQTPRYLIKTRGQQVTLSCSPISGHRSVSWYQQTPGQGLQFLFEYFSETQRNKGNFPGRFSGRQFSNSRSEMNVSTLELGDSALYLCASSLTERRRGSPLHFGNGTRLTVT.

V is TRBV6-1 and J is TRBJ2-6; D is uncertain. Germline V CDR1 and CDR2: MNHNS, SASEGT. With 2 bases removed from V and 2 bases from J, the gap between germline ends came to 10 bases. This CDR3 has 16 residues. The CDR3: CASSEWSSPGANVLTF. The CDR3 DNA reads as TGTGCCAGCAGTGAATGGTCTTCCCCTGGGGCCAACGTCCTGACTTTC.

The table lists this clone with many counts. The rearrangement joins TRBV11-2 to TRBJ2-1, with 10 bases that match TRBD2. The V and J ends lost 5 bases and 4 bases, in that order; junction bases with no gene match: 5. Germline loops: CDR1 SGHAT, CDR2 FQNNGV. The CDR3 loop spans 15 amino acids. CDR3 in DNA: TGTGCCAGCAGCACATTAGCGGGAGGATACAATGAGCAGTTCTTC. Its translation: CASSTLAGGYNEQFF.

This sequence joins TRBV19 and TRBJ2-2; 9 bases are a match to TRBD2. V gave up 7 bases and J gave up 5 bases; unmatched junction bases: 8. Per the germline V gene, CDR1 is LNHDA and CDR2 is SQIVND (reference sequence). The CDR3 covers 15 residues. The DNA for the CDR3 is TGTGCCAGTAAACCAGCGGGGGGCCTTACCGGGGAGCTGTTTTTT. The encoded protein is CASKPAGGLTGELFF. Based on the CDR3 plus reference TRBV19 and TRBJ2-2, the full variable domain is DGGITQSPKYLFRKEGQNVTLSCEQNLNHDAMYWYRQDPGQGLRLIYYSQIVNDFQKGDIAEGYSVSREKKESFPLTVTSAQKNPTAFYLCASKPAGGLTGELFFGEGSRLTVL.